This T cell receptor (beta chain) was captured by sequencing in a study of early stage breast cancer tumors. Germline V gene sequence: CDR1 SGHRS, CDR2 YFSETQ. The J segment lost 0 bases and the V segment lost 4 bases, leaving 7 bases of the junction unmatched. The CDR3 sequence is 16 residues long. Using immunoSEQ multiplex PCR, the repertoire was profiled, and TCRdb retains in-frame clones only, with some absent. This sample has 6,500 or so clones; around two thirds occur once, and the top ten carry about 14%. The rearrangement uses TRBV5-1 and TRBJ2-5; 9 nucleotides line up with TRBD1. Sequencing was done on a sample of normal breast tissue next to the tumor. The receptor comes from a person aged 50-59 years with breast cancer. CDR3 sequence: CASSGSTGGNQETQYF. The CDR3 nucleotides read TGCGCCAGCAGCGGTTCGACAGGGGGGAACCAAGAGACCCAGTACTTC.